Here is one TCR beta chain with its context. Clones were read by immunoSEQ multiplex PCR, and TCRdb kept only the in-frame ones, dropping some. The sample shows a few hundred thousand clones, about 89% of them seen only once. CDR3 length equals 18 residues. V was cut by 6 bases and J by 3 bases, with 24 bases left in between. Germline V gene lookup returns CDR1 MNHEY and CDR2 SMNVEV (reference sequence). The sample is drawn from a study of blood T cell repertoires in COVID-19. Study background: The United States, Italy and Spain were the sources of the acute and convalescent COVID-19 samples.

The sequenced sample was peripheral blood. This receptor was taken from a woman aged 55-70 years with acute or convalescent COVID-19. The chain is built from TRBV27 and TRBJ1-5; D is perhaps TRBD1 (5 bases). Here the CDR3 reads CASSPPLPGARDNQPQHF. CDR3 coding DNA: TGTGCCAGCAGCCCACCACTCCCCGGGGCGCGGGACAATCAGCCCCAGCATTTT.